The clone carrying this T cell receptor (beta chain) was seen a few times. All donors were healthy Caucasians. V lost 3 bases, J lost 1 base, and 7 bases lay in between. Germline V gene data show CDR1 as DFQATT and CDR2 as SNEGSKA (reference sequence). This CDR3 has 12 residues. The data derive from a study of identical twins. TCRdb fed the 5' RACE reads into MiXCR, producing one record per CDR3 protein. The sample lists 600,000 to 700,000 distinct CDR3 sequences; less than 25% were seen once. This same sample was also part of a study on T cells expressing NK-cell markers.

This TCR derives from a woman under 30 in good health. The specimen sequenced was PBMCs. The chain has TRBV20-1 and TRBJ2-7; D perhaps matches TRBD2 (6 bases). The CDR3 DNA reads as TGCAGTGCTAGCGGGACTTCCTACGAGCAGTACTTC. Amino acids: CSASGTSYEQYF.